What follows are 27 T cell receptor beta chains derived from one specimen sequenced in a study of cytomegalovirus exposure and HLA in healthy donors. This table comes from immunoSEQ multiplex PCR, and its TCRdb copy is limited to in-frame clones, with some not included. This table has around 60,000 clones, 90% to 95% appearing once. Sequenced: PBMCs. The origin of the receptors is a woman between 18 and 29 years old in good health and CMV-seropositive.

This chain links TRBV14 with TRBJ2-1; D remains unclear. CDR1 is SGHDN and CDR2 is FVKESK in the germline V gene. CDR3 length: 11 residues. Trimming took off 1 base at V and 10 bases at J, with 5 bases between the two ends. This CDR3 is CASSQVGEQFF. The CDR3 region has the DNA TGTGCCAGCAGCCAAGTGGGCGAGCAGTTCTTC.

This chain links TRBV4-3 with TRBJ2-1; tentatively, D is TRBD2 (5 bases). Germline-derived CDR1 and CDR2 are LGHNA and YSLEER. Trimming removed 4 bases at V and 5 bases at J, with 15 bases between. There are 15 residues in the CDR3. For the CDR3, the DNA is TGCGCCAGCAGCCTCGGGGAAGGACGAGACAATGAGCAGTTCTTC. Its translation: CASSLGEGRDNEQFF.

The chain is built from TRBV27 and TRBJ2-7, with 7 bases lining up with TRBD1. This CDR3 has 13 residues. The V gene end was trimmed by 5 bases and the J gene end by 5 bases; junction bases not matched to a gene: 6. CDR1 and CDR2 (germline): MNHEY, SMNVEV (reference sequence). CDR3 residues: CASSIRGGHEQYF. CDR3 coding DNA: TGTGCCAGCAGTATCAGAGGGGGCCACGAGCAGTACTTC.

J is TRBJ2-7 and V is TRBV7-2; TRBD1 matches at 7 bases. V lost 6 bases, J lost 3 bases, and 11 bases stayed unmatched. The CDR3 has 15 residues. Per the germline V gene, CDR1 is SGHTA and CDR2 is FQGNSA. This CDR3 is CASRLTLQGYYEQYF. The DNA of the CDR3 is TGTGCCAGCAGGCTTACCCTACAGGGGTACTACGAGCAGTACTTC. The full variable domain, with the rest looked up from reference TRBV7-2 and TRBJ2-7, is GAGVSQSPSNKVTEKGKDVELRCDPISGHTALYWYRQSLGQGLEFLIYFQGNSAPDKSGLPSDRFSAERTGGSVSTLTIQRTQQEDSAVYLCASRLTLQGYYEQYFGPGTRLTVT.

The chain combines TRBV19 with TRBJ1-1; a possible D gene is TRBD1 (6 bases). The CDR3 spans 16 residues. Germline V lookup: CDR1 LNHDA, CDR2 SQIVND (reference sequence). V lost 5 bases to trimming and J lost 3 bases, with 19 bases between them. The CDR3 sequence is CASSHSGVLKDTEAFF. CDR3 nucleotide sequence: TGTGCCAGTAGTCATTCAGGGGTATTGAAGGACACTGAAGCTTTCTTT.

J is TRBJ2-3 and V is TRBV2; 8 nucleotides match TRBD2. CDR1 and CDR2 (germline): SNHLY, FYNNEI. This CDR3 is built from 15 residues. The V segment lost 7 bases and the J segment 2 bases; nucleotides outside the gene matches: 8. This CDR3 is CASIGLAPVTDTQYF. For the CDR3, the DNA is TGTGCCAGCATAGGACTAGCACCCGTCACAGATACGCAGTATTTT.

The V and J genes are TRBV2 and TRBJ1-5, with D possibly matching TRBD1 (6 bases). This CDR3 is built from 17 residues. Deletions cut 2 bases from V and 1 base from J, with 15 bases between. The V gene's germline CDR1 is SNHLY and CDR2 FYNNEI. The CDR3 loop reads CASSEPATGKSNQPQHF. The CDR3 DNA is TGTGCCAGCAGTGAACCAGCCACAGGGAAGAGCAATCAGCCCCAGCATTTT.

The chain has TRBV28 and TRBJ1-1; D is uncertain. CDR3 length: 14 amino acids. Trimming shortened V by 5 bases and J by 0 bases, and 10 bases separated the two germline ends. The V gene's germline CDR1 is MDHEN and CDR2 SYDVKM. Here the CDR3 DNA reads TGTGCCAGCAGTATTGACATCATGAACACTGAAGCTTTCTTT. Its translation: CASSIDIMNTEAFF. Full variable domain (missing parts from reference TRBV28 and TRBJ1-1): DVKVTQSSRYLVKRTGEKVFLECVQDMDHENMFWYRQDPGLGLRLIYFSYDVKMKEKGDIPEGYSVSREKKERFSLILESASTNQTSMYLCASSIDIMNTEAFFGQGTRLTVV.

The chain couples TRBV28 to TRBJ2-7; 11 bases agree with TRBD1. V was pared by 7 bases and J by 3 bases, with 5 bases of the junction left unmatched. Germline V CDR1 and CDR2: MDHEN, SYDVKM. The CDR3 has 14 amino acids. CDR3 loop: CASTPGTGGYEQYF. In nucleotides, the CDR3 is TGTGCCAGCACCCCCGGGACAGGGGGCTACGAGCAGTACTTC.

CDR3 sequence (DNA): TGTGCCAGCAGTTTGCGACTAGCGGGGAAGGGTGGGGAGTTCTTC. Translated, it gives CASSLRLAGKGGEFF. The chain recombines TRBV27 with TRBJ2-1, with TRBD2 matching over 11 bases. In germline, CDR1 is MNHEY, CDR2 SMNVEV (reference sequence). There are 15 residues in the CDR3. The V segment lost 3 bases and the J segment 14 bases; nucleotides outside the gene matches: 12.

The chain is built from TRBV7-3 and TRBJ1-1; 8 bases are a match to TRBD1. Germline V lookup: CDR1 SGHTA, CDR2 FQGTGA. Trimming removed 2 bases from V and 6 bases from J; junction bases left unmatched: 5. The CDR3 spans 14 residues. CDR3 DNA: TGTGCCAGCAGCTTAGACAGGGGATCCGCTGAAGCTTTCTTT. Protein product: CASSLDRGSAEAFF.

The chain uses TRBV5-1 and TRBJ2-5; tentatively, D is TRBD2 (7 bases). Germline CDR1 and CDR2: SGHRS and YFSETQ. Deletions cut 5 bases from V and 4 bases from J, with 21 bases between. The CDR3 sequence is 16 residues long. The CDR3 region is CASRPAIGGPRETQYF. CDR3 nucleotides: TGCGCCAGCAGGCCTGCTATCGGGGGGCCTAGAGAGACCCAGTACTTC.

The rearrangement uses TRBV27 and TRBJ2-5, with 7 bases that match TRBD1. In germline, CDR1 is MNHEY, CDR2 SMNVEV (reference sequence). The trim removed 3 bases at V and 9 bases at J, leaving 10 bases unmatched. The CDR3 contains 14 residues. The CDR3 region has the DNA TGTGCCAGCAGTTTTTTAGGGGACAGTTCGTCCCAGTACTTC. As protein: CASSFLGDSSSQYF.

This clone was recorded only once. The chain joins TRBV7-9 to TRBJ1-2; D is possibly TRBD1 (5 bases). Germline CDR1 reads SEHNR; CDR2 reads FQNEAQ (reference sequence). The CDR3 runs 13 residues. Deletions cut 2 bases from V and 6 bases from J, with 10 bases between. The CDR3 nucleotides read TGTGCCAGCAGCTTACTACCGGGGGATGGCTACACCTTC. Translated: CASSLLPGDGYTF.

This chain connects TRBV5-1 to TRBJ1-1, with D perhaps TRBD1 (6 bases). This CDR3 has 15 residues. V was cut by 4 bases and J by 0 bases, with 13 bases left in between. Germline-derived CDR1 and CDR2 are SGHRS and YFSETQ. CDR3 bases: TGCGCCAGCAGCCCCACTGGGGGCCTGAACACTGAAGCTTTCTTT. It translates to CASSPTGGLNTEAFF.

The chain carries TRBV5-6 and TRBJ2-5; D may be TRBD1 (5 bases). The germline V and J ends were trimmed by 2 bases and 5 bases, with 13 bases remaining between them. Looked up from germline, CDR1 is SGHDT and CDR2 is YYEEEE. This CDR3 region has 14 residues. The CDR3 nucleotides read TGTGCCAGCAGCTTTCAGCAGGGTCAGGAGACCCAGTACTTC. It encodes CASSFQQGQETQYF.

The chain recombines TRBV7-2 with TRBJ2-5; 9 bases line up with TRBD2. CDR3 size: 16 residues. J lost 1 base, V lost 0 bases, and 3 bases had no gene match. Germline CDR1 is SGHTA and CDR2 is FQGNSA. This CDR3 reads CASSLARGGPQETQYF. The CDR3 DNA sequence: TGTGCCAGCAGCTTAGCGCGGGGGGGGCCCCAAGAGACCCAGTACTTC.

V and J are TRBV7-9 and TRBJ1-5, with D unresolved. Germline lookup yields CDR1 SEHNR and CDR2 FQNEAQ (reference sequence). Between the trimmed V and J ends, which lost 1 base and 4 bases, there was a span of 14 bases. The CDR3 covers 16 residues. CDR3 bases: TGTGCCAGCAGCTTAGTGTCCGAGACGGAGAATCAGCCCCAGCATTTT. It is translated as CASSLVSETENQPQHF.

The J gene is TRBJ2-7, the V gene TRBV10-3; D not resolved. Deletions cut 6 bases from V and 1 base from J, with 10 bases between. This CDR3 spans 13 amino acids. Germline V gives CDR1 ENHRY, CDR2 SYGVKD. CDR3 amino acids: CAISPSDSYEQYF. CDR3 DNA: TGTGCCATCAGCCCCAGTGATTCCTACGAGCAGTACTTC.

The chain employs TRBV11-2 and TRBJ1-1; D is unclear. Trimming left V 5 bases short and J 7 bases short, with 11 bases between. The CDR3 covers 12 residues. The germline V gene encodes CDR1 SGHAT and CDR2 FQNNGV. The DNA of the CDR3 is TGTGCCAGCAGCCTGGTGGCGGGTGAAGCTTTCTTT. This gives the protein CASSLVAGEAFF.

The rearrangement uses TRBV7-3 and TRBJ1-2; TRBD1 matches 10 bases. The CDR3 has 15 residues. The germline gives CDR1 SGHTA, CDR2 FQGTGA. The V segment lost 5 bases and the J segment 8 bases; nucleotides outside the gene matches: 11. The CDR3, as DNA: TGTGCCAGCAGCGCCGATGGGACAGGGGCGTCGGGCTACACCTTC. Protein product: CASSADGTGASGYTF.

The chain combines TRBV7-2 with TRBJ2-1, with D possibly being TRBD2 (6 bases). The germline V gene encodes CDR1 SGHTA and CDR2 FQGNSA. The CDR3 sequence is 14 residues long. The V end lost 2 bases, the J end lost 9 bases, and 14 bases lay between the germline ends. The CDR3 DNA reads TGTGCCAGCAGCTTATCGTTACGGGAGTTTGAGCAGTTCTTC. Translated: CASSLSLREFEQFF.

This chain links TRBV6-5 with TRBJ2-3; tentatively, D is TRBD2 (5 bases). Germline values: CDR1 MNHEY, CDR2 SVGAGI. V was clipped by 5 bases and J by 4 bases, with 16 bases between them. This CDR3 region has 15 residues. CDR3 loop: CASSLAGAAADTQYF. The CDR3 DNA is TGTGCCAGCAGTCTAGCCGGTGCGGCTGCAGATACGCAGTATTTT.

The genes are TRBV5-1 and TRBJ2-2; D gene uncertain. V gave up 4 bases and J gave up 5 bases, with 12 bases separating them. The CDR3 covers 14 residues. Germline V gives CDR1 SGHRS, CDR2 YFSETQ. CDR3 sequence: CASSTTGWTGELFF. Written as DNA, the CDR3 is TGCGCCAGCAGCACGACTGGGTGGACCGGGGAGCTGTTTTTT. The full variable domain, in which reference TRBV5-1 and TRBJ2-2 provide the parts outside the CDR3, is KAGVTQTPRYLIKTRGQQVTLSCSPISGHRSVSWYQQTPGQGLQFLFEYFSETQRNKGNFPGRFSGRQFSNSRSEMNVSTLELGDSALYLCASSTTGWTGELFFGEGSRLTVL.

This sequence joins TRBV4-1 and TRBJ2-1, with 7 bases matching TRBD1. V lost 3 bases to trimming and J lost 3 bases; unmatched junction nucleotides: 11. The CDR3 extends over 17 amino acids. Germline CDR1 reads MGHRA; CDR2 reads YSYEKL. CDR3 nucleotide sequence: TGCGCCAGCAGCCAGGCTTTATTACGGGACAGCTACAATGAGCAGTTCTTC. It codes for CASSQALLRDSYNEQFF.

This clone was counted only a few times. This chain links TRBV2 with TRBJ1-5; 7 nucleotides agree with TRBD1. The CDR3 consists of 12 residues. V lost 4 bases, J lost 11 bases, and 5 bases stayed unmatched. CDR1 and CDR2 (germline): SNHLY, FYNNEI. CDR3 loop: CASSGDRRTQHF. The CDR3 DNA reads TGTGCCAGCAGTGGGGACAGAAGGACCCAGCATTTT. Variable domain in full (rest from reference TRBV2 and TRBJ1-5): EPEVTQTPSHQVTQMGQEVILRCVPISNHLYFYWYRQILGQKVEFLVSFYNNEISEKSEIFDDQFSVERPDGSNFTLKIRSTKLEDSAMYFCASSGDRRTQHFGDGTRLSIL.

CDR3: CASSLSHRQGAGNTIYF. CDR3 in DNA: TGTGCCAGCAGCTTGAGCCACCGACAGGGGGCCGGAAACACCATATATTTT. The chain couples TRBV5-6 to TRBJ1-3; 10 bases match TRBD1. Germline loops: CDR1 SGHDT, CDR2 YYEEEE. The CDR3 runs 17 residues. The ends lost 1 base at V and 4 bases at J; junction bases unmatched: 8.